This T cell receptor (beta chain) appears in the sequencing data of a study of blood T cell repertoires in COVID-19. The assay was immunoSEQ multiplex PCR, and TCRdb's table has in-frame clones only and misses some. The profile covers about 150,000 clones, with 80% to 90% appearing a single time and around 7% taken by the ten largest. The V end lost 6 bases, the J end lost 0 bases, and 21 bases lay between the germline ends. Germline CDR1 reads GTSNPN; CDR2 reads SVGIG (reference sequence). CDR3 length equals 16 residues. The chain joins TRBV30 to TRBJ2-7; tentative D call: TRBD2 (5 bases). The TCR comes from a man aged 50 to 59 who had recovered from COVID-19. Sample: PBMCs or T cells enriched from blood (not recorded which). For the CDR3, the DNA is TGTGCCTGTACCAAAAGGCGCCCGAGGGTCTCCTACGAGCAGTACTTC. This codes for CACTKRRPRVSYEQYF. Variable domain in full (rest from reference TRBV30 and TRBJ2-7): SQTIHQWPATLVQPVGSPLSLECTVEGTSNPNLYWYRQAAGRGLQLLFYSVGIGQISSEVPQNLSASRPQDRQFILSSKKLLLSDSGFYLCACTKRRPRVSYEQYFGPGTRLTVT.